This T cell receptor beta chain appears in the sequencing data of a study of OX40 agonist ivuxolimab in advanced cancers. About the study: Treatment received earlier with anti-PD-1, anti-PD-L1 or anti-CTLA-4 agents was allowed, and around 40% had some. Whole-study findings and limits: Certain nonresponders additionally had low normalized T-cell clonal expansion.

The CDR3 covers 15 residues. The germline V gene has CDR1 MNHEY and CDR2 SVGAGI. V was shortened by 0 bases and J by 8 bases, with 11 bases between the two germline ends. In the case of this clone: Antigen: not known.

Using immunoSEQ multiplex PCR, the repertoire was profiled, and TCRdb retains in-frame clones only, with some absent. Among approximately 87,000 clones listed, about 92% were seen once. The TCR comes from an adult with an advanced solid tumor such as melanoma, head and neck, liver or kidney cancer. This chain connects TRBV6-5 to TRBJ1-6; D is possibly TRBD1 (5 bases). Sequences were derived from CD4+ or CD8+ T cells sorted from blood, sampled in a trial of the OX40 agonist ivuxolimab. CDR3 nucleotide sequence: TGTGCCAGCAGTTACTCTGGCGGGGGTGATTCACCCCTCCACTTT. This translates into CASSYSGGGDSPLHF.